Listed below are T cell receptor beta chains from one sample, sequenced in a study of cytomegalovirus exposure and HLA in healthy donors. Libraries were prepared by immunoSEQ multiplex PCR; TCRdb keeps only in-frame clonotypes and omits some of them. The sample lists some 130,000 clones, about 66% occurring once. Material: PBMCs. The receptors were sampled from a man aged 25 to 45 in good health and CMV-seropositive. CDR3s include the opening cysteine and the closing phenylalanine or tryptophan. The order of the fields is D gene, clone size, J gene, V gene, CDR3 length, CDR3 protein, CDR3 DNA. D genes are given only for firm matches. Where a row states a size, it is once, few, many or the class of an expanded clone; other rows omit it.

. | . | TRBJ2-2 | TRBV5-6 | 14 | CASSSTGWAGELFF | TGTGCCAGCAGCTCTACAGGGTGGGCCGGGGAGCTGTTTTTT
. | . | TRBJ1-2 | TRBV28 | 14 | CASSLGDANYGYTF | TGTGCCAGCAGTTTAGGAGATGCTAACTATGGCTACACCTTC
TRBD2 | . | TRBJ2-7 | TRBV4-3 | 16 | CASSQAKVLLGGEQYF | TGCGCCAGCAGCCAAGCCAAGGTTCTGTTGGGGGGGGAGCAGTACTTC
. | . | TRBJ1-6 | TRBV7-2 | 15 | CASSLKQGGESPLHF | TGTGCCAGCAGCCTTAAACAGGGTGGCGAGTCACCCCTCCACTTT
. | . | TRBJ2-2 | TRBV28 | 15 | CASSLFGGNTGELFF | TGTGCCAGCAGTTTATTCGGGGGGAACACCGGGGAGCTGTTTTTT
. | . | TRBJ2-1 | TRBV21-1 | 18 | CASSKARPWQSGVNEQFF | TGTGCCAGCAGCAAAGCGCGCCCCTGGCAGTCGGGGGTAAATGAGCAGTTCTTC
TRBD1 | . | TRBJ1-6 | TRBV27 | 14 | CASSFQGTGSPLHF | TGTGCCAGCAGTTTCCAGGGGACAGGTTCACCCCTCCACTTT
TRBD2 | . | TRBJ2-1 | TRBV5-1 | 19 | CASSLLPLGASGSFDEQFF | TGCGCCAGCAGCTTGCTGCCCCTTGGTGCTAGCGGGAGTTTCGATGAGCAGTTCTTC
TRBD2 | . | TRBJ2-7 | TRBV5-8 | 14 | CASSPLAGGFEQYF | TGTGCCAGCAGCCCGCTAGCGGGAGGGTTTGAGCAGTACTTC
. | . | TRBJ1-6 | TRBV5-1 | 16 | CASSWGPDINNSPLHF | TGCGCCAGCAGCTGGGGGCCCGATATAAACAATTCACCCCTCCACTTT
. | . | TRBJ1-1 | TRBV7-9 | 12 | CSSSRRGTEAFF | TGTTCCAGCAGCCGCAGGGGCACTGAAGCTTTCTTT
. | . | TRBJ1-2 | TRBV2 | 14 | CASSDPRRNYGYTF | TGTGCCAGCAGTGACCCCAGGAGGAACTATGGCTACACCTTC
. | . | TRBJ1-4 | TRBV6-5 | 16 | CASSYTPTGSYEKLFF | TGTGCCAGCAGTTACACACCCACCGGGAGCTATGAAAAACTGTTTTTT
. | . | TRBJ1-5 | TRBV7-2 | 13 | CASSLSGNQPQHF | TGTGCCAGCAGCTTATCGGGGAATCAGCCCCAGCATTTT
. | . | TRBJ1-1 | TRBV10-3 | 13 | CAIRWGEGTEAFF | TGTGCCATCAGGTGGGGGGAGGGGACTGAAGCTTTCTTT
TRBD2 | . | TRBJ2-7 | TRBV5-1 | 18 | CASSFTGTSGRRVYEQYF | TGCGCCAGCAGCTTTACCGGGACTAGCGGGAGGAGGGTCTACGAGCAGTACTTC
. | . | TRBJ1-4 | TRBV10-3 | 16 | CAISEVARGLNEKLFF | TGTGCCATCAGTGAGGTGGCCCGGGGTCTTAATGAAAAACTGTTTTTT
TRBD2 | once | TRBJ2-1 | TRBV7-9 | 16 | CASSLALAGAYNEQFF | TGTGCCAGCAGCTTAGCACTAGCGGGAGCCTACAATGAGCAGTTCTTC
. | . | TRBJ2-4 | TRBV7-8 | 11 | CASSSQGIQYF | TGTGCCAGCAGCTCACAGGGTATTCAGTACTTC
TRBD2 | . | TRBJ2-1 | TRBV10-1 | 14 | CASSEWREGNEQFF | TGCGCCAGCAGTGAGTGGCGGGAGGGGAATGAGCAGTTCTTC